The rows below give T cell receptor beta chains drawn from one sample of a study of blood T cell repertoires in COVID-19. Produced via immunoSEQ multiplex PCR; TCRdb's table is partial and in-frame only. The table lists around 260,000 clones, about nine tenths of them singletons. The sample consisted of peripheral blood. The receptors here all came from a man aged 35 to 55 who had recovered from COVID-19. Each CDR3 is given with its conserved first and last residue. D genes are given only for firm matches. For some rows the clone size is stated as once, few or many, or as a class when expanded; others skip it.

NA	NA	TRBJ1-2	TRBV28	TGTGCCAGCAGTCAACAGGCGGGAATCTACACCTTC	CASSQQAGIYTF
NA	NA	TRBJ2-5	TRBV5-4	TGTGCCAGCAGCCCCCGGCCCCCAGGGGAGACCCAGTACTTC	CASSPRPPGETQYF
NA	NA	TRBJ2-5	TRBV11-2	TGTGCCAGCAGCTTAGTGACAGTGACACAAGAGACCCAGTACTTC	CASSLVTVTQETQYF
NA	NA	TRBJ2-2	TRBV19	TGTGCCAGTAGTATGCCGGGGACCGGGGAGCTGTTTTTT	CASSMPGTGELFF
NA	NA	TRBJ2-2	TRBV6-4	TGTGCCAGCAGTGTCCACAGGAACACCGGGGAGCTGTTTTTT	CASSVHRNTGELFF
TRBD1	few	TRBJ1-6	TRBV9	TGTGCCAGCAGCACCAACCGGGACAGGGGATCTTCACCCCTCCACTTT	CASSTNRDRGSSPLHF
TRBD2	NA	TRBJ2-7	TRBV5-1	TGCGCCAGCAGCACGGGGACTAGCGGGCTTTACGAGCAGTACTTC	CASSTGTSGLYEQYF
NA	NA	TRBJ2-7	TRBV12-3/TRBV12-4	TGTGCCAGTAATAAAGGGGGGGGCGACGAGCAGTACTTC	CASNKGGGDEQYF
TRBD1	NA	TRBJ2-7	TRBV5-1	TGCGCCAGCAGCGGACGGACAGGGAACTCCTACGAGCAGTACTTC	CASSGRTGNSYEQYF
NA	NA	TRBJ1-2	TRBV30	TGTGCCTGGAGCGGTTCGAATTATGGCTACACCTTC	CAWSGSNYGYTF
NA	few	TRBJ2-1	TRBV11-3	TGTGCCAGCAGCTCCGGTGGCAGACTTAGTTACAATGAGCAGTTCTTC	CASSSGGRLSYNEQFF
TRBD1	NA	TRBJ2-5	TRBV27	TGTGCCAGCAGTTTAATAGGGGGCCCTCAAGAGACCCAGTACTTC	CASSLIGGPQETQYF
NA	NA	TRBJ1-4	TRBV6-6	TGTGCCAGCAGTCCGGACAGTAGGGCTAATGAAAAACTGTTTTTT	CASSPDSRANEKLFF
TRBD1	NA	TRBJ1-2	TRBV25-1	TGTGCCAGCAGTGAAGATGGGACAGATGGCTACACCTTC	CASSEDGTDGYTF
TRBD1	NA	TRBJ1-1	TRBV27	TGTGCCAGCAGTTTAAGACAGGGGAACACTGAAGCTTTCTTT	CASSLRQGNTEAFF
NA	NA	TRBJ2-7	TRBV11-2	TGTGCCAGCAGCCCAGGCGAGCTCTACGAGCAGTACTTC	CASSPGELYEQYF
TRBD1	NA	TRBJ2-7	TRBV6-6	TGTGCCAGCTCGACAGGGGGGTCCTACGAGCAGTACTTC	CASSTGGSYEQYF
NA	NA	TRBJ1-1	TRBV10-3	TGTGCCATCATCGGATATCCGAGGGCGAGCACTGAAGCTTTCTTT	CAIIGYPRASTEAFF
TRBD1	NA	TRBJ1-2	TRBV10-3	TGTGCCATCACCATGGACAGGGGGCGCAACTATGGCTACACCTTC	CAITMDRGRNYGYTF
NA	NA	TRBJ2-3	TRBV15	TGTGCCACCAGCAGAGACCGACTCACAGATACGCAGTATTTT	CATSRDRLTDTQYF
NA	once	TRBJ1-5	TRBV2	TGTGCCAGCAGACGGTATGACGGGGGGGTACAGCCCCAGCATTTT	CASRRYDGGVQPQHF
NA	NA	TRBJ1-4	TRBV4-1	TGCGCCAGCAGCCAAGATCCCCAGGGCTTCCGAAAACTGTTTTTT	CASSQDPQGFRKLFF
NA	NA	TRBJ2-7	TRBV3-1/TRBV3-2	TGTGCCAGCAGCCAGAGAGCCGAGCAGTACTTC	CASSQRAEQYF
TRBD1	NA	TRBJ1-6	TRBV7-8	TGTGCCAGCAGCCGAAGCCAGGGGGTAGGAGCCAGGCTAAATAATTCACCCCTCCACTTT	CASSRSQGVGARLNNSPLHF
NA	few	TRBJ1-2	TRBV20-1	TGCAGTGCCCAGAGTAGCGACACCTTC	CSAQSSDTF
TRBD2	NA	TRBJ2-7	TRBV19	TGTGCCAGTAGTAACCCAAGCGCCGGGACTAACTACGAGCAGTACTTC	CASSNPSAGTNYEQYF
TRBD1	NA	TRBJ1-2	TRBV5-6	TGTGCCAGCTCAGGGGGAAAGATGAGCTATGGCTACACCTTC	CASSGGKMSYGYTF
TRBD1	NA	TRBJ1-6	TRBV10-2	TGCGCCAGCAGTGAGTCCCGGACAGGGAACTCACCCCTCCACTTT	CASSESRTGNSPLHF
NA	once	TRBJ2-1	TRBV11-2	TGTGCCAGCGGAAAGCCGGGGGCCTACAATGAGCAGTTCTTC	CASGKPGAYNEQFF
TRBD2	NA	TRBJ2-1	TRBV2	TGTGCCAGCATAGGGCTAGCGGGGTCCTACAATGAGCAGTTCTTC	CASIGLAGSYNEQFF
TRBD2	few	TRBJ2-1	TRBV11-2	TGTGCCAGCAGCTTAGGTGCGGGAGGAGGCTACAATGAGCAGTTCTTC	CASSLGAGGGYNEQFF
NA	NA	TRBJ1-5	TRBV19	TGTGCCAGTAGTGTGACAGGTAGTGACAGCAATCAGCCCCAGCATTTT	CASSVTGSDSNQPQHF
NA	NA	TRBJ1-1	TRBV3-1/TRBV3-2	TGTGCCAGCAGCCATGGGAGGGGCACAAACACTGAAGCTTTCTTT	CASSHGRGTNTEAFF
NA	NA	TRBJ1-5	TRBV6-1	TGTGCCAGCAGTGAAGTCGCCTACAGCGGTCAGCCCCAGCATTTT	CASSEVAYSGQPQHF
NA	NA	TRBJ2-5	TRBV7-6	TGTGCCAGCAGCTTAGGGACAAGTCAAGAGACCCAGTACTTC	CASSLGTSQETQYF
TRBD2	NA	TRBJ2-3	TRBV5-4	TGTGCCAGCAGCTTGAAGCGGGAGGCCGCCGAGACAGATACGCAGTATTTT	CASSLKREAAETDTQYF
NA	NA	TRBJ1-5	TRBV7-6	TGTGCCAGCAGCTTATGGGGGGATGGCAATCAGCCCCAGCATTTT	CASSLWGDGNQPQHF
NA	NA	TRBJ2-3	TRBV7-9	TGTGCCAGCAGCCTCCCCTCAACGGGAGCTAGCACAGATACGCAGTATTTT	CASSLPSTGASTDTQYF
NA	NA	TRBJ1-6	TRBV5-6	TGTGCCAGCAGCTTCCGGATTACGGCGGGTTCACCCCTCCACTTT	CASSFRITAGSPLHF
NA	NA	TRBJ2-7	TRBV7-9	TGTGCCAGCAGCTACAGGGATCGCGAGCAGTACTTC	CASSYRDREQYF
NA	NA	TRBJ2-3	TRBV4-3	TGCGCCAGCAGCCAAGATGGCGGCGAGGCGGATACGCAGTATTTT	CASSQDGGEADTQYF
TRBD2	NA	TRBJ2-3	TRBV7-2	TGTGCCAGCAGCGTATCTCGGGGAGATGGAGCGGGGGGGCGGAATACGCAGTATTTT	CASSVSRGDGAGGRNTQYF
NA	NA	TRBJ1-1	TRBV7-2	TGTGCCAGCAGCTTGACGACAGTCAGGACTGAAGCTTTCTTT	CASSLTTVRTEAFF
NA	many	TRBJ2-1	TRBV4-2	TGTGCCAGCAGCCAGGGTTCTAGTGGGAATGAGCAGTTCTTC	CASSQGSSGNEQFF
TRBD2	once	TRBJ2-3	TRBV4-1	TGCGCCAGCAGCCAAGCTTTGGTTTCTGGCGGGGGGGGATTGGGTACGCAGTATTTT	CASSQALVSGGGGLGTQYF
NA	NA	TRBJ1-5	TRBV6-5	TGTGCCAGCGGCATCTCAGGGTTCAATCAGCCCCAGCATTTT	CASGISGFNQPQHF